These T cell receptor beta chains were read from a single sample in a study of cytomegalovirus exposure and HLA in healthy donors. The repertoire was sequenced with immunoSEQ multiplex PCR; TCRdb's copy has only in-frame clones and lacks some. The sample records 80,000 to 100,000 clones, 81% being singletons. Input material: PBMCs. The receptors derive from a human donor in good health. The CDR3 runs from the conserved cysteine through the conserved F or W. D genes are given only for firm matches. Only part of the rows carry a size: once, few, many, or a class if the clone is expanded.

TRBV4-3	TRBJ1-4	.	.	CASSQDHPGGKEKLFF	TGCGCCAGCAGCCAAGATCACCCGGGAGGGAAAGAAAAACTGTTTTTT
TRBV7-9	TRBJ2-7	.	TRBD1	CASSPTGPPGEQYF	TGTGCCAGCAGCCCGACAGGGCCCCCTGGCGAGCAGTACTTC
TRBV6-5	TRBJ1-5	once	TRBD1	CASRPGGFGQPQHF	TGTGCCAGCAGGCCAGGGGGTTTCGGACAGCCCCAGCATTTT
TRBV27	TRBJ1-3	.	TRBD1	CASSPDRGLLSGNTIYF	TGTGCCAGCAGTCCGGACAGGGGTCTTCTCTCTGGAAACACCATATATTTT
TRBV13	TRBJ2-3	.	TRBD2	CASSLYVGGSRTDTQYF	TGTGCCAGCAGCTTATATGTGGGAGGGTCCCGCACAGATACGCAGTATTTT
TRBV6-5	TRBJ2-7	.	TRBD2	CASSSPSGIEQYF	TGTGCCAGCAGTTCCCCTAGCGGGATTGAGCAGTACTTC
TRBV15	TRBJ2-7	.	TRBD2	CATSPRGGPYEQYF	TGTGCCACCAGCCCCCGGGGGGGCCCCTACGAGCAGTACTTC
TRBV7-2	TRBJ2-3	once	TRBD2	CASSYPSSREFVGTQYF	TGTGCCAGCAGCTACCCCTCCTCGCGGGAGTTTGTCGGTACGCAGTATTTT
TRBV2	TRBJ1-3	few	.	CASSEGRQGGWNTIYF	TGTGCCAGCAGTGAAGGTCGGCAGGGCGGTTGGAACACCATATATTTT
TRBV5-6	TRBJ1-3	once	.	CASSSGAQTIYF	TGTGCCAGCAGCTCAGGGGCCCAGACCATATATTTT
TRBV19	TRBJ2-3	once	.	CASSLRDSSTDTQYF	TGTGCCAGCAGTCTCAGGGACTCTAGCACAGATACGCAGTATTTT
TRBV6-5	TRBJ2-5	.	.	CASSSRMTRRGETQYF	TGTGCCAGCAGTTCCCGAATGACACGCCGGGGGGAGACCCAGTACTTC
TRBV29-1	TRBJ2-7	.	TRBD2	CSVCTGTSNFCEQYF	TGCAGCGTATGCACCGGGACTAGTAATTTCTGCGAGCAGTACTTC
TRBV5-6	TRBJ2-5	.	TRBD2	CASSGGFGGKETQYF	TGTGCCAGCAGCGGAGGGTTCGGGGGGAAAGAGACCCAGTACTTC
TRBV5-4	TRBJ2-3	.	TRBD2	CASSLGGGYLDTQYF	TGTGCCAGCAGCTTGGGGGGGGGATACCTAGATACGCAGTATTTT
TRBV30	TRBJ1-1	.	.	CAWRSSLGLQNTEAFF	TGTGCCTGGAGATCTTCGTTGGGCCTTCAAAACACTGAAGCTTTCTTT
TRBV6-5	TRBJ2-2	.	TRBD1	CASRSYRGTGELFF	TGTGCCAGCAGGAGCTACAGGGGCACCGGGGAGCTGTTTTTT
TRBV28	TRBJ2-7	.	.	CASSSSLYEQYF	TGTGCCAGCAGTTCTAGTCTCTACGAGCAGTACTTC
TRBV7-2	TRBJ2-7	.	.	CASSLGLGEQYF	TGTGCCAGCAGCTTAGGACTCGGCGAGCAGTACTTC
TRBV27	TRBJ1-5	once	TRBD1	CASSQGTGGNQPQHF	TGTGCCAGCAGTCAAGGGACAGGGGGGAATCAGCCCCAGCATTTT
TRBV7-8	TRBJ1-4	.	.	CASSLDDWGREKLFF	TGTGCCAGCAGCTTAGATGACTGGGGGCGGGAAAAACTGTTTTTT
TRBV7-6	TRBJ2-7	.	.	CASSLVGRGSLVDEQYF	TGTGCCAGCAGCTTAGTAGGCCGAGGCTCTCTCGTAGACGAGCAGTACTTC
TRBV14	TRBJ2-3	.	.	CASSQGGADTQYF	TGTGCCAGCAGCCAAGGGGGGGCAGATACGCAGTATTTT
TRBV7-2	TRBJ2-5	.	.	CASSLQSQRQETQYF	TGTGCCAGCAGCTTACAAAGCCAGCGGCAAGAGACCCAGTACTTC
TRBV2	TRBJ2-3	once	TRBD1	CASSEDRGRPDTQYF	TGTGCCAGCAGTGAGGACAGGGGTAGGCCAGATACGCAGTATTTT
TRBV7-8	TRBJ1-1	.	.	CASSSTQGPGTEAFF	TGTGCCAGCAGCTCGACACAGGGACCTGGCACTGAAGCTTTCTTT
TRBV5-5	TRBJ2-5	.	.	CASSPLETQYF	TGTGCCAGCAGCCCCCTAGAGACCCAGTACTTC
TRBV25-1	TRBJ2-2	.	TRBD2	CASAQRGWDTGELFF	TGTGCCAGCGCGCAGCGGGGATGGGATACCGGGGAGCTGTTTTTT
TRBV7-3	TRBJ2-7	.	TRBD2	CASSLASGVAYEQYF	TGTGCCAGCAGCTTAGCTAGCGGGGTCGCCTACGAGCAGTACTTC
TRBV21-1	TRBJ2-7	.	.	CASTPGLNLLFYEQYF	TGTGCCAGCACCCCGGGACTTAACTTGCTTTTCTACGAGCAGTACTTC
TRBV29-1	TRBJ1-1	.	.	CSVGLSTRGFTEAFF	TGCAGCGTTGGCCTATCCACCAGGGGATTTACTGAAGCTTTCTTT
TRBV10-1	TRBJ2-5	once	TRBD1	CASLGTGQSQETQYF	TGCGCCAGCCTGGGGACAGGTCAAAGCCAAGAGACCCAGTACTTC
TRBV9	TRBJ2-1	.	.	CASSVGGRYGEQFF	TGTGCCAGCAGCGTGGGGGGGCGTTACGGTGAGCAGTTCTTC
TRBV25-1	TRBJ2-5	.	TRBD2	CASTTRSGGTWETQYF	TGTGCCAGCACCACGCGAAGCGGGGGTACTTGGGAGACCCAGTACTTC
TRBV2	TRBJ1-3	.	.	CASSDSYSGNTIYF	TGTGCCAGCAGTGACTCCTACTCTGGAAACACCATATATTTT
TRBV27	TRBJ2-7	.	TRBD2	CASSSLPTSGGPLSYEQYF	TGTGCCAGCAGTTCCCTTCCGACTAGCGGAGGGCCCCTCTCCTACGAGCAGTACTTC
TRBV7-3	TRBJ1-2	.	.	CASSLVRGYTF	TGTGCCAGCAGCTTAGTGCGAGGCTACACCTTC
TRBV28	TRBJ2-3	.	TRBD2	CASSSASGRAADTQYF	TGTGCCAGCAGTTCCGCTAGCGGGAGAGCGGCAGATACGCAGTATTTT
TRBV5-1	TRBJ2-1	.	TRBD2	CASRVSLAGAHEQFF	TGCGCCAGCAGGGTATCTTTAGCGGGAGCACATGAGCAGTTCTTC
TRBV1	TRBJ2-1	.	.	CTSSQDLNLAGPLSSYNEQFF	TGCACCAGCAGCCAAGATCTTAATCTAGCGGGGCCCCTGAGCTCCTACAATGAGCAGTTCTTC